This T cell receptor beta chain was recorded in a study of PD-L1 blockade in urothelial cancer. Overall study: Starting in the mid-2010s, patients were given atezolizumab (1,200 mg intravenously every 3 weeks). Samples of blood were analyzed 3 weeks (second dose) and 6 weeks after treatment start. General study points: Below-median pretreatment blood TCR clonality predicted better survival.

Profiling relied on immunoSEQ multiplex PCR, and the TCRdb table lists in-frame clones only, not all of them. The data show 50,000 to 75,000 clones, about 81% seen once. The CDR3 length is 16 residues. With 4 bases removed from V and 2 bases from J, the gap between germline ends came to 17 bases. Germline V CDR1 and CDR2: SGHNT, YYREEE (reference sequence). The sample's time point: pretreatment peripheral blood. In the case of this clone: What it binds is unknown.

The material sequenced was PBMCs, taken around atezolizumab (anti-PD-L1) treatment. The chain recombines TRBV5-4 with TRBJ2-3; no clear D gene. This receptor was taken from a man aged 70-80 years with urothelial cancer. CDR3 DNA: TGTGCCAGCAGCCTCCCAAGCAGCGACCCCACAGATACGCAGTATTTT. Protein sequence: CASSLPSSDPTDTQYF.